This T cell receptor beta chain was profiled in a study of shared clonotypes between healthy human individuals. V shed 7 bases and J shed 4 bases, with 19 bases lying between them. Germline CDR1 and CDR2: LNHDA and SQIVND (reference sequence). The CDR3 covers 15 residues. As originally analysed: ImmunoSEQ only sent back junction sequences with no quality scores, so filtering was done differently. TCRdb keeps only in-frame clones here, not all; method: immunoSEQ multiplex PCR. V, J and clone size derive from that table, while D and trimming were established from the DNA sequence. The data hold approximately 1.1 million clones, with 75% to 85% observed a single time.

Source material: memory CD4+ T cells from PBMCs. The subset: CD45RA-negative fraction. The TCR originated in a man between 18 and 29 years old in good health. Some clones in this sample may be carry-over from other donors' samples. The V and J genes are TRBV19 and TRBJ1-2, with D perhaps matching TRBD1 (6 bases). The CDR3 sequence: CASTPTGTYFYGYTF. CDR3 coding DNA: TGTGCCAGTACCCCGACAGGAACTTACTTCTATGGCTACACCTTC.